Following are 22 T cell receptor beta chains from one sample sequenced in a study of cytomegalovirus exposure and HLA in healthy donors. Primers included in the PCR were 60 Vbeta and 13 Jbeta primers. This table comes from immunoSEQ multiplex PCR, and its TCRdb copy is limited to in-frame clones, with some not included. The table has 150,000 to 200,000 clones, 60% to 80% seen once. Sequenced: PBMCs. These TCRs come from a woman between 50 and 59 years old in good health and CMV-seropositive.

The gene calls are TRBV29-1 and TRBJ1-4; tentatively, D is TRBD1 (5 bases). This CDR3 is 14 amino acids long. Germline V gene sequence: CDR1 SQVTM, CDR2 ANQGSEA. Trimming left V 4 bases short and J 0 bases short, with 9 bases between. CDR3 sequence reads: CSVAQGTTNEKLFF. The CDR3, as DNA: TGCAGCGTTGCCCAGGGAACAACTAATGAAAAACTGTTTTTT. Full variable domain (rest looked up from reference TRBV29-1 and TRBJ1-4): SAVISQKPSRDICQRGTSLTIQCQVDSQVTMMFWYRQQPGQSLTLIATANQGSEATYESGFVIDKFPISRPNLTFSTLTVSNMSPEDSSIYLCSVAQGTTNEKLFFGSGTQLSVL.

This clone has a handful of counts. The chain uses TRBV7-9 and TRBJ1-3; no clear D. V was shortened by 1 base and J by 0 bases, with 7 bases between the two germline ends. The CDR3 loop spans 15 amino acids. From germline, CDR1 is SEHNR and CDR2 FQNEAQ (reference sequence). CDR3 DNA: TGTGCCAGCAGCTTAGGCGACACCTCTGGAAACACCATATATTTT. This encodes CASSLGDTSGNTIYF.

The rearrangement links TRBV30 to TRBJ2-3; the match to TRBD1 covers 9 bases. V dropped 6 bases and J dropped 0; count of bases not matched to a gene: 13. Germline CDR1 reads GTSNPN; CDR2 reads SVGIG (reference sequence). CDR3 length equals 17 residues. Here the CDR3 DNA reads TGTGCCTGCACAGGGGGCGGATATGATTGGAGCACAGATACGCAGTATTTT. Encoded protein: CACTGGGYDWSTDTQYF.

V is TRBV11-3 and J is TRBJ2-5; maybe TRBD2 (6 bases). The CDR3 is 12 amino acids. V lost 1 base and J lost 9, with 9 bases in between. Germline V CDR1 and CDR2: SGHNT, YENEEA. The DNA for the CDR3 is TGTGCCAGCAGCTTAGCGGGGGAGGCCCAGTACTTC. Protein: CASSLAGEAQYF.

The chain combines TRBV7-9 with TRBJ2-7; possible D gene TRBD1, 5 bases. Trimming pared 5 bases from V and 1 base from J, leaving 12 bases between. From germline, CDR1 is SEHNR and CDR2 FQNEAQ (reference sequence). The CDR3 length is 14 residues. The CDR3 spells CASSPRQGSYEQYF. Here the CDR3 DNA reads TGTGCCAGCAGCCCAAGGCAGGGATCCTACGAGCAGTACTTC.

This clone appeared once. The chain is built from TRBV4-1 and TRBJ1-3; 7 positions agree with TRBD1. The CDR3 loop spans 15 amino acids. Losses at the gene ends were 5 bases for V and 0 bases for J; bases not matched to a gene: 4. Germline V CDR1 and CDR2: MGHRA, YSYEKL. CDR3 sequence: CASSTGVFSGNTIYF. For the CDR3, the DNA is TGCGCCAGCAGCACAGGGGTTTTCTCTGGAAACACCATATATTTT.

The chain carries TRBV5-1 and TRBJ2-1, with no clear D. This CDR3 is built from 13 residues. Germline assignment: CDR1 SGHRS and CDR2 YFSETQ. V dropped 2 bases and J dropped 4 bases, with 7 bases sitting between them. The CDR3, as DNA: TGCGCCAGCAGCTTCGGCGGATACAATGAGCAGTTCTTC. This translates into CASSFGGYNEQFF. The variable domain in full, with the rest retrieved from reference TRBV5-1 and TRBJ2-1, is KAGVTQTPRYLIKTRGQQVTLSCSPISGHRSVSWYQQTPGQGLQFLFEYFSETQRNKGNFPGRFSGRQFSNSRSEMNVSTLELGDSALYLCASSFGGYNEQFFGPGTRLTVL.

The chain carries TRBV6-5 and TRBJ2-2; the D gene is possibly TRBD2 (5 bases). V lost 7 bases to trimming and J lost 3 bases, with 12 bases between them. Germline-derived CDR1 and CDR2 are MNHEY and SVGAGI. The CDR3 runs to 14 residues. Here the CDR3 reads CASNSRADTGELFF. Here the CDR3 DNA reads TGTGCCAGCAATTCGAGGGCGGACACCGGGGAGCTGTTTTTT.

The chain recombines TRBV29-1 with TRBJ1-5; D possibly corresponds to TRBD1 (5 bases). Trimming removed 6 bases from V and 2 bases from J, with 11 bases in between. The CDR3 sequence is 13 residues long. Per germline, CDR1 SQVTM and CDR2 ANQGSEA. DNA of the CDR3: TGCAGCGTCGGACTAGGGGGCAATCAGCCCCAGCATTTT. Translated: CSVGLGGNQPQHF. The full variable domain, rest sourced from reference TRBV29-1 and TRBJ1-5, is SAVISQKPSRDICQRGTSLTIQCQVDSQVTMMFWYRQQPGQSLTLIATANQGSEATYESGFVIDKFPISRPNLTFSTLTVSNMSPEDSSIYLCSVGLGGNQPQHFGDGTRLSIL.

The rearrangement uses TRBV6-1 and TRBJ2-2; TRBD2 is a possible D gene (6 bases). The germline CDR1 and CDR2 sequences are MNHNS and SASEGT. The CDR3 is made up of 15 amino acids. Trimming stripped 3 bases from V and 6 bases from J, with 14 bases between. The CDR3 DNA is TGTGCCAGCAGTGAGGCCGGGACTCTAGCCGGGGAGCTGTTTTTT. Translation: CASSEAGTLAGELFF.

The gene calls are TRBV11-3 and TRBJ2-7; D gene unclear. Per germline, CDR1 SGHNT and CDR2 YENEEA. CDR3 length: 14 residues. V was trimmed by 5 bases and J by 3 bases, leaving 14 bases between them. The DNA for the CDR3 is TGTGCCAGCAGCCCGACAAGAAATAGCTACGAGCAGTACTTC. Protein product: CASSPTRNSYEQYF.

V gene TRBV19 combines with J gene TRBJ2-2, with TRBD1 matching 10 bases. V dropped 7 bases and J dropped 6; count of bases not matched to a gene: 8. The CDR3 loop spans 15 amino acids. Germline V gene sequence: CDR1 LNHDA, CDR2 SQIVND (reference sequence). This CDR3 is CASTWTGGTAGELFF. The CDR3 DNA is TGTGCCAGTACCTGGACAGGGGGAACGGCCGGGGAGCTGTTTTTT.

The rearrangement joins TRBV7-8 to TRBJ2-1, with D possibly being TRBD2 (6 bases). Trimming left V 2 bases short and J 6 bases short, with 8 bases between. The CDR3 length is 13 residues. Germline loops: CDR1 SGHVS, CDR2 FQNEAQ. The CDR3 loop reads CASSLLARNEQFF. For the CDR3, the DNA is TGTGCCAGCAGCTTACTAGCGCGCAATGAGCAGTTCTTC.

This chain joins TRBV27 and TRBJ2-5, with 12 bases that match TRBD2. The CDR3 runs to 19 residues. J gave up 5 bases and V 5 bases, and 18 bases lay outside the gene matches. Germline loops: CDR1 MNHEY, CDR2 SMNVEV (reference sequence). CDR3 sequence (DNA): TGTGCCAGCAGTCTACGCTCGGTGGGGCTAGCGGGGGGGCGTGAGACCCAGTACTTC. Residues: CASSLRSVGLAGGRETQYF.

The chain has TRBV6-6 and TRBJ1-4; TRBD1 matches at 8 bases. The J segment lost 8 bases and the V segment lost 2 bases, leaving 10 bases of the junction unmatched. The CDR3 spans 16 residues. Germline values: CDR1 MNHNY, CDR2 SVGAGI (reference sequence). This CDR3 is CASSYAAGQVGEKLFF. CDR3 DNA sequence: TGTGCCAGCAGTTACGCCGCGGGACAGGTGGGCGAAAAACTGTTTTTT.

The chain carries TRBV2 and TRBJ1-1; 7 positions agree with TRBD1. The CDR3 covers 10 residues. Germline V lookup: CDR1 SNHLY, CDR2 FYNNEI. The V gene end was trimmed by 6 bases and the J gene end by 10 bases; junction bases not matched to a gene: 2. This CDR3 is CASRGQRAFF. CDR3 DNA sequence: TGTGCCAGCAGGGGACAGAGAGCTTTCTTT.

The chain has TRBV13 and TRBJ2-4; maybe TRBD2 (5 bases). With 2 bases removed from V and 6 bases from J, the gap between germline ends came to 11 bases. This CDR3 has 14 residues. Germline V gene data show CDR1 as PRHDT and CDR2 as FYEKMQ (reference sequence). CDR3 sequence: CASSLMSAGNIQYF. In DNA form, the CDR3 reads TGTGCCAGCAGCTTAATGTCGGCGGGAAACATTCAGTACTTC.

This clone was observed a few times. The gene calls are TRBV7-2 and TRBJ2-7, with TRBD2 matching over 7 bases. The CDR3 totals 14 residues. V shed 5 bases, J shed 7 bases, and the junction held 11 bases outside the gene matches. In germline, CDR1 is SGHTA, CDR2 FQGNSA. The CDR3: CASSLRLAAEEQYF. Here the CDR3 DNA reads TGTGCCAGCAGCCTCCGACTAGCTGCCGAAGAGCAGTACTTC.

The chain uses TRBV5-1 and TRBJ2-7, with 12 positions matching TRBD1. The CDR3 is 14 residues long. J lost 5 bases, V lost 4 bases, and 4 bases had no gene match. Germline CDR1 and CDR2: SGHRS and YFSETQ. The CDR3: CASSPGQGADEQYF. The CDR3 nucleotides read TGCGCCAGCAGCCCGGGACAGGGGGCGGACGAGCAGTACTTC.

This chain links TRBV6-5 with TRBJ1-5; 10 bases are a match to TRBD1. There are 15 residues in the CDR3. Germline V gene sequence: CDR1 MNHEY, CDR2 SVGAGI. J was trimmed by 4 bases and V by 10 bases; bases with no gene match: 10. DNA for the CDR3: TGTGCCACAAAGTCCGGGACAGGGGTAAATCAGCCCCAGCATTTT. Residues: CATKSGTGVNQPQHF.

This chain connects TRBV12-5 to TRBJ2-2, with a weak D call TRBD2 (5 bases). V lost 2 bases, J lost 4 bases, and 14 bases lay in between. This CDR3 has 16 amino acids. CDR1 LGHNT and CDR2 FRNRAP come from the germline V gene. CDR3 DNA sequence: TGTGCTAGTGGTTTGAGAGAGGGTCATGTCACCGGGGAGCTGTTTTTT. This encodes CASGLREGHVTGELFF. The whole variable domain, remainder taken from reference TRBV12-5 and TRBJ2-2, is DARVTQTPRHKVTEMGQEVTMRCQPILGHNTVFWYRQTMMQGLELLAYFRNRAPLDDSGMPKDRFSAEMPDATLATLKIQPSEPRDSAVYFCASGLREGHVTGELFFGEGSRLTVL.

The rearrangement uses TRBV7-2 and TRBJ2-7; 11 positions agree with TRBD2. The CDR3 has 19 residues. The junction had 12 bases not matched to a gene; V was cut back by 2 bases and J by 0 bases. Germline V lookup: CDR1 SGHTA, CDR2 FQGNSA. Written as DNA, the CDR3 is TGTGCCAGCAGCTTATCGCCGACTAGCGGGGCCCCGAGCTCCTACGAGCAGTACTTC. This translates into CASSLSPTSGAPSSYEQYF. Full variable domain (missing parts from reference TRBV7-2 and TRBJ2-7): GAGVSQSPSNKVTEKGKDVELRCDPISGHTALYWYRQSLGQGLEFLIYFQGNSAPDKSGLPSDRFSAERTGGSVSTLTIQRTQQEDSAVYLCASSLSPTSGAPSSYEQYFGPGTRLTVT.